The 16 T cell receptor beta chains below come from one sample, sequenced in a study of blood T cell repertoires in COVID-19. The table came from immunoSEQ multiplex PCR; TCRdb's copy has only in-frame clones and leaves some out. The repertoire holds hundreds of thousands of clones, with more than 75% as singletons. Sample: PBMCs or T cells enriched from blood (not recorded which). Receptors originate from a woman in her forties or fifties who had recovered from COVID-19.

V gene TRBV5-1 combines with J gene TRBJ2-2; TRBD1 matches at 7 bases. Germline trimming cut 0 bases from V and 3 bases from J; bases unmatched to any gene: 2. The CDR3 runs 15 residues. Germline loops: CDR1 SGHRS, CDR2 YFSETQ. This CDR3 is CASSLEGGDTGELFF. CDR3 coding DNA: TGCGCCAGCAGCTTGGAAGGGGGCGACACCGGGGAGCTGTTTTTT. Supplemented by reference TRBV5-1 and TRBJ2-2, the full variable domain reads KAGVTQTPRYLIKTRGQQVTLSCSPISGHRSVSWYQQTPGQGLQFLFEYFSETQRNKGNFPGRFSGRQFSNSRSEMNVSTLELGDSALYLCASSLEGGDTGELFFGEGSRLTVL.

This chain joins TRBV25-1 and TRBJ1-6; 7 bases are a match to TRBD1. The V gene's germline CDR1 is MGHDK and CDR2 SYGVNS. This CDR3 is built from 14 residues. Trimming at V came to 11 bases and at J to 5 bases, leaving 9 bases not matched to a gene. CDR3 nucleotides: TGTGCCTCTCAGGGGGGACAGAATAATTCACCCCTCCACTTT. Translated: CASQGGQNNSPLHF.

The chain employs TRBV28 and TRBJ2-7; TRBD2 matches at 11 bases. Germline assignment: CDR1 MDHEN and CDR2 SYDVKM. With 6 bases clipped from V and 0 bases from J, the junction kept 4 bases outside the gene matches. The CDR3 consists of 15 residues. CDR3: CASSQLAGASYEQYF. CDR3 DNA sequence: TGTGCCAGCAGCCAACTAGCGGGAGCCTCCTACGAGCAGTACTTC.

The rearrangement links TRBV20-1 to TRBJ2-1; 8 bases agree with TRBD2. Per the germline V gene, CDR1 is DFQATT and CDR2 is SNEGSKA (reference sequence). This CDR3 comprises 11 residues. V gave up 4 bases and J gave up 9 bases; unmatched junction bases: 2. The CDR3 here is CSATTSAEQFF. CDR3 DNA sequence: TGCAGTGCTACGACTAGCGCTGAGCAGTTCTTC.

V usage is TRBV4-1 and J usage is TRBJ1-6, with 7 bases identical to TRBD1. Germline lookup yields CDR1 MGHRA and CDR2 YSYEKL. With V trimmed by 0 bases and J by 10 bases, 6 bases remained unmatched. This CDR3 region has 15 residues. CDR3: CASSQDPGQTSPLHF. For the CDR3, the DNA is TGCGCCAGCAGCCAAGACCCGGGACAGACGTCACCCCTCCACTTT.

The chain is built from TRBV10-3 and TRBJ2-2; 7 nucleotides align to TRBD2. The CDR3 loop spans 15 amino acids. CDR1 ENHRY and CDR2 SYGVKD come from the germline V gene. V was clipped by 9 bases and J by 1 base; unmatched bases: 8. CDR3 bases: TGTGCCATATCTCGTGGGGGGGTGAACACCGGGGAGCTGTTTTTT. Protein sequence: CAISRGGVNTGELFF.

The chain is built from TRBV27 and TRBJ1-1; D is unclear. Germline CDR1 reads MNHEY; CDR2 reads SMNVEV (reference sequence). Trimming removed 0 bases from V and 0 bases from J, with 8 bases in between. This CDR3 is built from 15 residues. DNA for the CDR3: TGTGCCAGCAGTTTATCACAGAACATGAACACTGAAGCTTTCTTT. Protein sequence: CASSLSQNMNTEAFF.

This sequence joins TRBV13 and TRBJ1-2; D remains ambiguous. CDR3 length: 13 residues. Germline CDR1 and CDR2: PRHDT and FYEKMQ (reference sequence). V was clipped by 5 bases and J by 7 bases, with 14 bases between them. The CDR3 DNA sequence: TGTGCCAGCAGCCCTCAAACAGCCCCTGGCTACACCTTC. Amino acid sequence: CASSPQTAPGYTF. The full variable domain, rest sourced from reference TRBV13 and TRBJ1-2, is AAGVIQSPRHLIKEKRETATLKCYPIPRHDTVYWYQQGPGQDPQFLISFYEKMQSDKGSIPDRFSAQQFSDYHSELNMSSLELGDSALYFCASSPQTAPGYTFGSGTRLTVV.

The V call is TRBV20-1, the J call TRBJ2-1; perhaps TRBD2 as D (5 bases). Trimming removed 3 bases at V and 5 bases at J, with 8 bases between. This CDR3 is built from 12 residues. Germline CDR1 is DFQATT and CDR2 is SNEGSKA (reference sequence). The CDR3 DNA reads as TGCAGTGCTAGTTCTAGCAACAATGAGCAGTTCTTC. This translates into CSASSSNNEQFF.

A few counts support this clone. The chain recombines TRBV3-1 (or the pseudogene TRBV3-2) with TRBJ1-6, with 9 nucleotides matching TRBD1. In germline, CDR1 is LGHDT, CDR2 YNNKEL (reference sequence). CDR3 size: 17 residues. The V gene end was trimmed by 1 base and the J gene end by 9 bases; junction bases not matched to a gene: 10. CDR3 residues: CASSQGQGGNGISPLHF. For the CDR3, the DNA is TGTGCCAGCAGCCAAGGACAGGGGGGGAACGGAATTTCACCCCTCCACTTT.

V gene TRBV5-1 combines with J gene TRBJ2-3; the match to TRBD2 covers 13 bases. After removal of 3 bases from V and 1 base from J, the junction contained 8 bases not matched to a gene. The CDR3 is 18 residues long. CDR1 and CDR2 from the germline V gene are SGHRS and YFSETQ. CDR3 sequence (DNA): TGCGCCAGCAGCTGGAGGACTAGCGGGAGAGGGGGCACAGATACGCAGTATTTT. Amino acids: CASSWRTSGRGGTDTQYF. Based on the CDR3 plus reference TRBV5-1 and TRBJ2-3, the full variable domain is KAGVTQTPRYLIKTRGQQVTLSCSPISGHRSVSWYQQTPGQGLQFLFEYFSETQRNKGNFPGRFSGRQFSNSRSEMNVSTLELGDSALYLCASSWRTSGRGGTDTQYFGPGTRLTVL.

The chain employs TRBV7-3 and TRBJ2-7; D unresolved. The CDR3 runs to 15 residues. Germline V gives CDR1 SGHTA, CDR2 FQGTGA. Trimming shortened V by 2 bases and J by 3 bases, and 14 bases separated the two germline ends. In DNA, the CDR3 is TGTGCCAGCAGCTTAGCGGCGACCGGTTACTACGAGCAGTACTTC. The encoded protein is CASSLAATGYYEQYF.

The chain joins TRBV5-1 to TRBJ2-5; 14 nucleotides match TRBD2. Germline values: CDR1 SGHRS, CDR2 YFSETQ. This CDR3 region has 17 residues. Trimming removed 2 bases from V and 5 bases from J; junction bases left unmatched: 8. The CDR3 is CASSLPGLAGGGETQYF. The CDR3 region has the DNA TGCGCCAGCAGCTTACCCGGACTAGCGGGAGGTGGGGAGACCCAGTACTTC.

V gene TRBV10-3 combines with J gene TRBJ1-4; D is unresolved. The V gene lost 8 bases and the J gene lost 0 bases, with 10 bases spanning the gap. There are 14 residues in the CDR3. Germline CDR1 and CDR2: ENHRY and SYGVKD. This CDR3 reads CAIAAAATNEKLFF. CDR3 in DNA: TGTGCCATCGCGGCAGCGGCAACTAATGAAAAACTGTTTTTT.

The rearrangement uses TRBV11-3 and TRBJ2-3; possible D gene TRBD2, 6 bases. Germline V lookup: CDR1 SGHNT, CDR2 YENEEA. Trimming cost V 1 base and J 4 bases, with 18 bases left between them. This CDR3 has 17 residues. The CDR3 reads CASSLGLSGVGPDTQYF. Here the CDR3 DNA reads TGTGCCAGCAGCTTAGGTCTCTCGGGAGTGGGCCCAGATACGCAGTATTTT.

As regards this clone: Additional DNA sequences in this sample encode the identical CDR3. The chain combines TRBV7-2 with TRBJ1-2, with a weak D call TRBD1 (5 bases). This CDR3 comprises 12 residues. Germline lookup yields CDR1 SGHTA and CDR2 FQGNSA. V lost 4 bases and J lost 5, with 8 bases in between. CDR3 in amino acids: CASSSQGYGYTF. In DNA form, the CDR3 reads TGTGCCAGCAGCTCTCAGGGTTATGGCTACACCTTC.